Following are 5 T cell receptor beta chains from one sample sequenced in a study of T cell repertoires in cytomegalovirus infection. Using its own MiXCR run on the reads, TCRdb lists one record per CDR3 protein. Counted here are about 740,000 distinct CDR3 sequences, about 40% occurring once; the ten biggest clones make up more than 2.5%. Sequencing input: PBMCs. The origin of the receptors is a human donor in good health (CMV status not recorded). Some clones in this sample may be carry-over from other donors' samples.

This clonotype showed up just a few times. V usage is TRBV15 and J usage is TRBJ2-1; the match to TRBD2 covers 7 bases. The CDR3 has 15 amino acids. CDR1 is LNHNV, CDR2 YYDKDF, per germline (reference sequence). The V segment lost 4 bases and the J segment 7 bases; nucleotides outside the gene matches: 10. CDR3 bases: TGTGCCACCAGCACCGGGCCGGGGGGTGGGAATGAGCAGTTCTTC. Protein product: CATSTGPGGGNEQFF. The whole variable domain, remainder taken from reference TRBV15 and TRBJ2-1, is DAMVIQNPRYQVTQFGKPVTLSCSQTLNHNVMYWYQQKSSQAPKLLFHYYDKDFNNEADTPDNFQSRRPNTSFCFLDIRSPGLGDTAMYLCATSTGPGGGNEQFFGPGTRLTVL.

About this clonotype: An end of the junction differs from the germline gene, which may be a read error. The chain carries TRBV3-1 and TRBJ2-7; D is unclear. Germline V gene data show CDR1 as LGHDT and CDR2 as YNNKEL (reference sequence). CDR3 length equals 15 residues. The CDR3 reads CASSEDLGLLGEQYF. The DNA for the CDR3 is TGTGCCAGCAGCGAAGATCTGGGTTTATTGGGCGAGCAGTACTTC.

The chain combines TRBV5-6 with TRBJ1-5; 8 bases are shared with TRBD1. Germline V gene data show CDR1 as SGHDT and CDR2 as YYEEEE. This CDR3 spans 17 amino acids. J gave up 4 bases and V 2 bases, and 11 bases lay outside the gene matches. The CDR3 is CASSFGAGGVVNQPQHF. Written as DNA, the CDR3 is TGTGCCAGCAGCTTTGGGGCAGGGGGCGTTGTTAATCAGCCCCAGCATTTT.

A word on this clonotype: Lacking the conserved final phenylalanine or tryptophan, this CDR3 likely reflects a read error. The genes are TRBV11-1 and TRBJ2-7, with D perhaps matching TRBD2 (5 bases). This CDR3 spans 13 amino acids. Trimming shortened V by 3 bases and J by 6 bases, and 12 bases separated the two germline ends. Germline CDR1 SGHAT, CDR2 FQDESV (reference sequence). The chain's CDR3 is CASSFSDRGEQYS. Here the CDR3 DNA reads TGTGCCAGCAGCTTCTCAGACCGGGGCGAGCAGTACTCC.

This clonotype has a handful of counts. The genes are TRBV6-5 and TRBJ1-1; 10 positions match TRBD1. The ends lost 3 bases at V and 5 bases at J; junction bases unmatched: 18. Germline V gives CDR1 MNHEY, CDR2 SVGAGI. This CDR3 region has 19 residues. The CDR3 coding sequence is TGTGCCAGCAGTTATTCAGCTCCGGAAATACCGGGACAGGGGACTGAAGCTTTCTTT. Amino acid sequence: CASSYSAPEIPGQGTEAFF.